The 18 T cell receptor beta chains below were found in one sample sequenced in a study of blood T cell repertoires in COVID-19. The assay was immunoSEQ multiplex PCR, and TCRdb's table has in-frame clones only and misses some. This sample has some 530,000 clones, with roughly 85% found just once. Material for sequencing was peripheral blood. These receptors were taken from a human donor in a cohort sampled during active COVID-19.

Details on this clone: Other DNA sequences in this sample translate to the same CDR3. The chain couples TRBV24-1 to TRBJ1-2; D is unclear. In germline, CDR1 is KGHDR, CDR2 SFDVKD. V was cut by 10 bases and J by 0 bases, with 8 bases left in between. CDR3 size: 12 residues. CDR3 loop: CATSAANYGYTF. In DNA form, the CDR3 reads TGTGCCACTTCGGCGGCTAACTATGGCTACACCTTC.

The rearrangement links TRBV6-5 to TRBJ2-7; 8 positions agree with TRBD1. The germline gives CDR1 MNHEY, CDR2 SVGAGI. V trimming: 0 bases; J trimming: 4 bases; junction bases outside the gene matches: 2. This CDR3 comprises 14 residues. CDR3 bases: TGTGCCAGCAGTTACTCGACAGGGGAGTACGAGCAGTACTTC. Translating gives CASSYSTGEYEQYF.

This clone was picked up one time. The chain couples TRBV4-2 to TRBJ1-1, with D possibly TRBD1 on 5 matching bases. The CDR3 has 15 residues. Germline V CDR1 and CDR2: LGHNA, YNFKEQ. Deletions cut 6 bases from V and 0 bases from J, with 14 bases between. CDR3 bases: TGTGCCAGCAGTGGGGCCCATTACTTGAACACTGAAGCTTTCTTT. This codes for CASSGAHYLNTEAFF.

This clone was counted between two and nine times. CDR3 sequence (DNA): TGTGCCAGCAGCCAAGAATTCGCTGAAGCTTTCTTT. Protein product: CASSQEFAEAFF. The chain recombines TRBV14 with TRBJ1-1; D not certain. The CDR3 runs 12 residues. Trimming removed 0 bases from V and 6 bases from J, with 5 bases in between. CDR1 and CDR2 from the germline V gene are SGHDN and FVKESK.

The rearrangement uses TRBV6-5 and TRBJ1-4, with D hard to call. CDR1 and CDR2 (germline): MNHEY, SVGAGI. This CDR3 comprises 15 residues. Trimming cost V 2 bases and J 5 bases, with 12 bases left between them. The CDR3 protein is CASSYGPGSNEKLFF. In nucleotides, the CDR3 is TGTGCCAGCAGTTACGGCCCTGGTTCCAATGAAAAACTGTTTTTT.

CDR3 in amino acids: CASGTGGASGNTIYF. Here the CDR3 DNA reads TGTGCCAGCGGAACAGGGGGCGCCTCTGGAAACACCATATATTTT. The rearrangement uses TRBV28 and TRBJ1-3; TRBD1 aligns across 9 bases. Germline V lookup: CDR1 MDHEN, CDR2 SYDVKM. CDR3 length equals 15 residues. V trimming: 8 bases; J trimming: 0 bases; junction bases outside the gene matches: 5. Supplemented by reference TRBV28 and TRBJ1-3, the full variable domain reads DVKVTQSSRYLVKRTGEKVFLECVQDMDHENMFWYRQDPGLGLRLIYFSYDVKMKEKGDIPEGYSVSREKKERFSLILESASTNQTSMYLCASGTGGASGNTIYFGEGSWLTVV.

The chain has TRBV25-1 and TRBJ2-5; 7 bases line up with TRBD2. This CDR3 spans 13 amino acids. With V trimmed by 4 bases and J by 4 bases, 3 bases remained unmatched. Germline assignment: CDR1 MGHDK and CDR2 SYGVNS. The CDR3 DNA reads as TGTGCCAGCAGTGCTTGGGGGGGAGAGACCCAGTACTTC. Translating it yields CASSAWGGETQYF.

About this clone: Relative to the germline gene, one junction end is altered; a read error may explain this. The chain recombines TRBV30 with TRBJ1-1; D remains ambiguous. This CDR3 contains 14 residues. The V gene's germline CDR1 is GTSNPN and CDR2 SVGIG (reference sequence). CDR3 nucleotide sequence: TGCGCCGCCCAGACCGCGGAGGTGAACACTGAAGCTTTCTTT. Its protein product is CAAQTAEVNTEAFF.

The CDR3 spells CASSLVRTGNENEQFF. CDR3 coding DNA: TGTGCCAGCAGCTTAGTTAGGACAGGTAATGAAAATGAGCAGTTCTTC. The chain recombines TRBV7-6 with TRBJ2-1; 7 bases agree with TRBD1. Germline trimming cut 1 base from V and 7 bases from J; bases unmatched to any gene: 10. Germline V gene lookup returns CDR1 SGHVS and CDR2 FNYEAQ. The CDR3 sequence is 16 residues long.

The chain uses TRBV5-1 and TRBJ2-3, with 9 bases matching TRBD2. Unmatched junction bases numbered 12, after V lost 3 bases and J lost 4 bases. Germline V CDR1 and CDR2: SGHRS, YFSETQ. The CDR3 is 17 amino acids. CDR3 residues: CASSSGPGLAYSDTQYF. The CDR3 bases are TGCGCCAGCAGCTCCGGTCCGGGACTAGCCTATTCAGATACGCAGTATTTT.

This clone was recorded once. The chain has TRBV7-6 and TRBJ1-5; a weak D match, TRBD1 (5 bases). Germline values: CDR1 SGHVS, CDR2 FNYEAQ. This CDR3 spans 14 amino acids. The ends were cut back, 1 base at V and 1 base at J, with 5 bases in the middle. The CDR3 DNA is TGTGCCAGCAGCTTAGGACAGAGCAATCAGCCCCAGCATTTT. Its protein product is CASSLGQSNQPQHF.

This chain joins TRBV10-3 and TRBJ1-1; tentatively, D is TRBD1 (6 bases). Germline-derived CDR1 and CDR2 are ENHRY and SYGVKD. CDR3 size: 15 residues. V dropped 6 bases and J dropped 1 base, with 15 bases sitting between them. The CDR3 sequence is CAIREGDITNTEAFF. CDR3 sequence (DNA): TGTGCCATCAGGGAAGGGGACATCACGAACACTGAAGCTTTCTTT.

This clone was seen more than once but under ten times. V usage is TRBV9 and J usage is TRBJ2-7; 10 bases agree with TRBD1. With 4 bases clipped from V and 4 bases from J, the junction kept 5 bases outside the gene matches. CDR3 size: 14 residues. CDR1 and CDR2 from the germline V gene are SGDLS and YYNGEE. The DNA of the CDR3 is TGTGCCAGCAGCCGCGGGACAGGGGAGTACGAGCAGTACTTC. This encodes CASSRGTGEYEQYF.

This clone was detected only once. CDR3 in amino acids: CASSGSVQRESYNEQFF. The CDR3 DNA sequence: TGTGCCAGCAGCGGGTCAGTACAGCGGGAGTCCTACAATGAGCAGTTCTTC. The J gene is TRBJ2-1, the V gene TRBV5-4; the match to TRBD2 covers 8 bases. The CDR3 length is 17 residues. With 4 bases clipped from V and 1 base from J, the junction kept 10 bases outside the gene matches. Per the germline V gene, CDR1 is SGHNT and CDR2 is YYREEE (reference sequence).

The gene calls are TRBV18 and TRBJ1-2; D gene uncertain. This CDR3 contains 13 residues. In germline, CDR1 is KGHSH, CDR2 LQKENI. Trimming cost V 0 bases and J 6 bases, with 8 bases left between them. The CDR3 is CASSPPVQDGYTF. CDR3 nucleotides: TGTGCCAGCTCACCACCCGTTCAGGATGGCTACACCTTC.

This sequence joins TRBV12-3 or TRBV12-4 and TRBJ2-7; 8 nucleotides line up with TRBD1. CDR3 size: 13 residues. Losses at the gene ends were 6 bases for V and 9 bases for J; bases not matched to a gene: 10. The DNA of the CDR3 is TGTGCCAGCAGCCACAACGCCGACAGGGGGCAGTACTTC. Residues: CASSHNADRGQYF.

V is TRBV18 and J is TRBJ2-4; weak D call: TRBD1 (6 bases). CDR1 is KGHSH, CDR2 LQKENI, per germline. V was trimmed by 0 bases and J by 3 bases, leaving 9 bases between them. This CDR3 is built from 15 residues. The CDR3 loop reads CASSPPTQGKNIQYF. The CDR3 nucleotides read TGTGCCAGCTCACCACCTACACAGGGCAAAAACATTCAGTACTTC. The full variable domain, its missing parts supplied by reference TRBV18 and TRBJ2-4, is NAGVMQNPRHLVRRRGQEARLRCSPMKGHSHVYWYRQLPEEGLKFMVYLQKENIIDESGMPKERFSAEFPKEGPSILRIQQVVRGDSAAYFCASSPPTQGKNIQYFGAGTRLSVL.

The V and J genes are TRBV11-2 and TRBJ2-7; 9 nucleotides line up with TRBD2. The germline V gene has CDR1 SGHAT and CDR2 FQNNGV. This CDR3 is built from 16 residues. V lost 5 bases and J lost 4; bases outside the gene matches: 12. The CDR3 sequence is CASSASRLAGLYEQYF. CDR3 DNA: TGTGCCAGCAGCGCAAGCAGGCTAGCGGGATTGTACGAGCAGTACTTC.